A single sample gave rise to the 17 T cell receptor beta chains below, sequenced in a study of molecular identifiers for immune sequencing clone quantification. TCRdb re-derived calls from the PCR reads in MiXCR, one entry per CDR3 protein. Seen here are 300,000 to 350,000 distinct CDR3 sequences, about 20% observed once, and the top ten hold 0.75% to 0.85%. Input material: naive CD8+ T cells from blood, with Jurkat cell RNA spiked in. Subset of the sample: FACS-sorted CD8+CD4-CCR7+CD45RA+ naive T cells. The receptor set was obtained from a human donor in good health. Some libraries in this study had Jurkat cell RNA spiked in.

Comments on this clonotype: A read error may explain this, as a much larger clone is one base away. This sequence joins TRBV12-3 or TRBV12-4 and TRBJ2-7; 8 nucleotides line up with TRBD2. The CDR3 sequence is 13 residues long. In nucleotides, the CDR3 is TGTGCCAGTGGTAGCGGGGACTCCTACGGGCAGTACTTC. Translating gives CASGSGDSYGQYF.

As for this clonotype: As the CDR3 is not closed by the conserved phenylalanine or tryptophan, this likely results from a read error. The J gene is TRBJ2-7, the V gene TRBV4-3; 9 bases line up with TRBD2. Germline lookup yields CDR1 LGHNA and CDR2 YSLEER. V lost 0 bases, J lost 3 bases, and 12 bases stayed unmatched. The CDR3 loop spans 18 amino acids. This CDR3 reads CASSQDAGAGGLLYEQYS. The CDR3, as DNA: TGCGCCAGCAGCCAAGATGCGGGAGCGGGGGGCCTTCTCTACGAGCAGTACTCC.

Note on this clonotype: This could be a read error, since a much larger clone is one nucleotide away. V gene TRBV29-1 combines with J gene TRBJ2-2, with no clear D. Germline values: CDR1 SQVTM, CDR2 ANQGSEA. This CDR3 has 16 amino acids. The V and J ends lost 4 bases and 0 bases respectively, with 15 bases between them. This CDR3 reads CSVAENRPPNTGELFF. The CDR3 DNA sequence: TGCAGCGTTGCCGAGAACAGACCTCCGAACACCGGGGAGCTGTTTTTT.

The rearrangement uses TRBV27 and TRBJ2-6; no definite D call. The V gene's germline CDR1 is MNHEY and CDR2 SMNVEV (reference sequence). V lost 2 bases and J lost 0, with 8 bases in between. The CDR3 loop spans 16 amino acids. CDR3 protein: CASSLVGVSGANVLTF. CDR3 in DNA: TGTGCCAGCAGTTTAGTTGGCGTCTCTGGGGCCAACGTCCTGACTTTC.

This chain connects TRBV10-3 to TRBJ2-5; tentatively, D is TRBD2 (5 bases). The CDR3 contains 18 residues. The germline gives CDR1 ENHRY, CDR2 SYGVKD. With 7 bases removed from V and 3 bases from J, the gap between germline ends came to 27 bases. This chain's CDR3 is CAITPPRGSFPRKETQYF. In DNA, the CDR3 is TGTGCCATCACCCCCCCCCGGGGATCTTTTCCGCGGAAAGAGACCCAGTACTTC.

Many counts were recorded for this clonotype. The V and J genes are TRBV2 and TRBJ2-3; no clear D gene. The CDR3 spans 18 residues. Trimming pared 1 base from V and 6 bases from J, leaving 23 bases between. Germline V gene sequence: CDR1 SNHLY, CDR2 FYNNEI. CDR3 bases: TGTGCCAGCAGTGAAGTGGGTGAGGTGGCCGTCCAGCCGGATACGCAGTATTTT. Translating gives CASSEVGEVAVQPDTQYF.

The sample holds many counts of this clonotype. The V gene is TRBV20-1, the J gene TRBJ2-2; D may be TRBD1 or TRBD2 (6 bases each). The CDR3 runs to 15 residues. V lost 7 bases and J 4 bases, leaving 19 bases between the germline ends. The germline CDR1 and CDR2 sequences are DFQATT and SNEGSKA (reference sequence). The CDR3 loop reads CSVREDSLGTGELFF. The CDR3 nucleotides are TGCAGTGTCAGGGAGGACAGTCTGGGCACCGGGGAGCTGTTTTTT.

In its sample, this clonotype was seen many times. This chain joins TRBV20-1 and TRBJ1-3; maybe TRBD1 (6 bases). Germline-derived CDR1 and CDR2 are DFQATT and SNEGSKA (reference sequence). The CDR3 is made up of 15 amino acids. V lost 3 bases, J lost 0 bases, and 12 bases lay in between. The CDR3 DNA reads TGCAGTGCTAGGGGGGACATACACTCTGGAAACACCATATATTTT. This gives the protein CSARGDIHSGNTIYF.

A remark on this clonotype: The junction and the germline gene differ at one end; a read error may be behind it. This chain links TRBV11-2 with TRBJ1-4; D is possibly TRBD1 (5 bases). The CDR3 length is 17 residues. In germline, CDR1 is SGHAT, CDR2 FQNNGV. The CDR3 bases are TGTGCCAGCAGCGGAGACCGGGACCCAATACCGAATGAAAAACTGTCTTTT. Protein sequence: CASSGDRDPIPNEKLSF.

The chain links TRBV11-2 to TRBJ1-2; D possibly corresponds to TRBD1 (5 bases). V lost 3 bases and J 4 bases, leaving 15 bases between the germline ends. Germline CDR1 and CDR2: SGHAT and FQNNGV. The CDR3 covers 15 residues. The DNA for the CDR3 is TGTGCCAGCAGCTTTCCTTATTCGGGGCCCTATGGCTACACCTTC. It codes for CASSFPYSGPYGYTF.

In its sample, this clonotype was seen many times. The chain employs TRBV7-9 and TRBJ2-2; no firm D call. Germline V lookup: CDR1 SEHNR, CDR2 FQNEAQ (reference sequence). V lost 5 bases and J lost 4, with 11 bases in between. This CDR3 spans 14 amino acids. The chain's CDR3 is CASSQLPLTGELFF. Written as DNA, the CDR3 is TGTGCCAGCAGCCAGTTGCCGCTCACCGGGGAGCTGTTTTTT.

In its sample, this clonotype was seen a few times. V gene TRBV7-9 combines with J gene TRBJ2-5; D is undetermined. Germline V lookup: CDR1 SEHNR, CDR2 FQNEAQ (reference sequence). V lost 1 base to trimming and J lost 2 bases, with 8 bases between them. This CDR3 has 14 amino acids. CDR3 nucleotide sequence: TGTGCCAGCAGCTTAGGGTCCCCGCAAGAGACCCAGTACTTC. Residues: CASSLGSPQETQYF.

In this sample, this clonotype turned up a few times. The genes are TRBV12-3 or TRBV12-4 and TRBJ2-7; D ambiguous. CDR3 length: 15 residues. Trimming shortened V by 1 base and J by 0 bases, and 10 bases separated the two germline ends. CDR3: CASSLGRLSSYEQYF. CDR3 coding DNA: TGTGCCAGCAGTTTAGGCAGGCTGAGCTCCTACGAGCAGTACTTC.

The chain carries TRBV7-9 and TRBJ2-5; either TRBD1 or TRBD2 may supply D (6 bases each). Germline lookup yields CDR1 SEHNR and CDR2 FQNEAQ (reference sequence). V lost 0 bases, J lost 4 bases, and 12 bases lay in between. The CDR3 is 15 residues long. The CDR3 spells CASSLAARGGETQYF. CDR3 DNA: TGTGCCAGCAGCTTAGCGGCCAGGGGAGGAGAGACCCAGTACTTC. Full variable domain (missing parts from reference TRBV7-9 and TRBJ2-5): DTGVSQNPRHKITKRGQNVTFRCDPISEHNRLYWYRQTLGQGPEFLTYFQNEAQLEKSRLLSDRFSAERPKGSFSTLEIQRTEQGDSAMYLCASSLAARGGETQYFGPGTRLLVL.

This clonotype was found many times. CDR3 nucleotides: TGTGCCTGGACCGGGACGGTCGTTTATGGCTACACCTTC. This sequence encodes CAWTGTVVYGYTF. V gene TRBV30 combines with J gene TRBJ1-2; a weak D match, TRBD1 (5 bases). V lost 4 bases and J 5 bases, leaving 14 bases between the germline ends. Germline values: CDR1 GTSNPN, CDR2 SVGIG (reference sequence). The CDR3 consists of 13 residues. Looking up the rest from reference TRBV30 and TRBJ1-2 gives the full variable domain: SQTIHQWPATLVQPVGSPLSLECTVEGTSNPNLYWYRQAAGRGLQLLFYSVGIGQISSEVPQNLSASRPQDRQFILSSKKLLLSDSGFYLCAWTGTVVYGYTFGSGTRLTVV.

Only a few counts were recorded for this clonotype. The chain couples TRBV18 to TRBJ2-6; D might be TRBD1 (6 bases). The germline V and J ends were trimmed by 8 bases and 1 base, with 12 bases remaining between them. CDR3 length equals 15 residues. Germline V gene lookup returns CDR1 KGHSH and CDR2 LQKENI. The CDR3 bases are TGTGCCAGCACTCCAACAGGGTCTGGGGCCAACGTCCTGACTTTC. Translation gives CASTPTGSGANVLTF.

This clonotype was detected ten times or more. This rearrangement joins TRBV7-9 to TRBJ1-1; D uncertain. This CDR3 region has 13 residues. Germline assignment: CDR1 SEHNR and CDR2 FQNEAQ (reference sequence). Trimming shortened V by 1 base and J by 4 bases, and 7 bases separated the two germline ends. The DNA for the CDR3 is TGTGCCAGCAGCTTAGTGGGCCCCACTGAAGCTTTCTTT. Translated, it gives CASSLVGPTEAFF.